The 9 T cell receptor beta chains reported below all come from one sample, sequenced in a study of shared clonotypes between healthy human individuals. The protocol was immunoSEQ multiplex PCR, while the TCRdb copy is restricted to in-frame clones and leaves out a portion. The sample lists roughly 2.2 million clones, more than 80% seen once, with approximately 0.4% in the top ten. The sequencing sample was made of naive CD4+ T cells from PBMCs. Subset defined: CD45RA+ positively selected. Receptor source: a man between 18 and 35 years old in good health. Some clones in this sample may be carry-over from other donors' samples.

The gene calls are TRBV6-1 and TRBJ2-2, with TRBD2 matching 11 bases. The CDR3 is 15 residues long. Trimming removed 4 bases from V and 5 bases from J; junction bases left unmatched: 3. Germline-derived CDR1 and CDR2 are MNHNS and SASEGT. Here the CDR3 reads CASSGLAGRTGELFF. The CDR3 DNA reads as TGTGCCAGCAGTGGACTAGCGGGAAGGACCGGGGAGCTGTTTTTT.

The J gene is TRBJ2-3, the V gene TRBV19; D possibly corresponds to TRBD1 (5 bases). Germline V gene sequence: CDR1 LNHDA, CDR2 SQIVND (reference sequence). Trimming shortened V by 3 bases and J by 4 bases, and 17 bases separated the two germline ends. This CDR3 has 16 amino acids. CDR3 in DNA: TGTGCCAGTAGTATCCAAGGCCGCCAGGGCCCAGATACGCAGTATTTT. Translating it yields CASSIQGRQGPDTQYF.

The chain couples TRBV13 to TRBJ2-1; TRBD2 aligns across 12 bases. The CDR3 is made up of 18 amino acids. Germline CDR1 and CDR2: PRHDT and FYEKMQ (reference sequence). Trimming took 4 bases from V and 6 from J; bases not matched to a gene: 13. CDR3 in amino acids: CASSWGTSGRRRGNEQFF. CDR3 DNA: TGTGCCAGCAGCTGGGGGACTAGCGGGCGAAGGCGTGGCAATGAGCAGTTCTTC.

The chain uses TRBV29-1 and TRBJ2-7, with D perhaps matching TRBD1 (6 bases). The CDR3 totals 14 residues. Germline V gives CDR1 SQVTM, CDR2 ANQGSEA. V was trimmed by 6 bases and J by 1 base, leaving 16 bases between them. The CDR3 reads CSVGWGPPSYEQYF. The CDR3 region has the DNA TGCAGCGTGGGGTGGGGGCCACCATCCTACGAGCAGTACTTC.

The chain combines TRBV4-1 with TRBJ2-1, with 14 bases matching TRBD2. The V gene's germline CDR1 is MGHRA and CDR2 YSYEKL. This CDR3 has 18 residues. V lost 2 bases to trimming and J lost 7 bases; unmatched junction nucleotides: 10. The CDR3, as DNA: TGCGCCAGCAGCCAACAAGGTTACGGGACTAGCGGGAGTAATGAGCAGTTCTTC. Protein product: CASSQQGYGTSGSNEQFF.

The rearrangement uses TRBV5-1 and TRBJ2-3; D unresolved. CDR3 length: 20 residues. In germline, CDR1 is SGHRS, CDR2 YFSETQ. V was cut by 0 bases and J by 0 bases, with 23 bases left in between. CDR3: CASSLEARIPFPSSTDTQYF. Here the CDR3 DNA reads TGCGCCAGCAGCTTGGAAGCACGCATCCCCTTCCCCTCCAGCACAGATACGCAGTATTTT.

This chain links TRBV5-4 with TRBJ1-6; 9 bases line up with TRBD1. The germline V gene has CDR1 SGHNT and CDR2 YYREEE (reference sequence). This CDR3 is 15 amino acids long. Trimming at V came to 4 bases and at J to 10 bases, leaving 9 bases not matched to a gene. The chain's CDR3 is CASSEGTGKGSPLHF. The DNA of the CDR3 is TGTGCCAGCAGCGAAGGGACAGGGAAAGGGTCACCCCTCCACTTT.

The genes are TRBV5-1 and TRBJ2-7; 9 positions agree with TRBD1. Germline CDR1 reads SGHRS; CDR2 reads YFSETQ. The V segment lost 4 bases and the J segment 5 bases; nucleotides outside the gene matches: 10. The CDR3 has 15 amino acids. The CDR3, as DNA: TGCGCCAGCAGCACAAGGACAGGGGACGTCCACGAGCAGTACTTC. Translating gives CASSTRTGDVHEQYF.

In nucleotides, the CDR3 is TGCGCCAGCAGCAAGCTTTCAGACCATCAAGAGACCCAGTACTTC. Its translation is CASSKLSDHQETQYF. The rearrangement links TRBV5-1 to TRBJ2-5, with D unclear. V dropped 4 bases and J dropped 2 bases, with 15 bases sitting between them. In germline, CDR1 is SGHRS, CDR2 YFSETQ. The CDR3 length is 15 residues.